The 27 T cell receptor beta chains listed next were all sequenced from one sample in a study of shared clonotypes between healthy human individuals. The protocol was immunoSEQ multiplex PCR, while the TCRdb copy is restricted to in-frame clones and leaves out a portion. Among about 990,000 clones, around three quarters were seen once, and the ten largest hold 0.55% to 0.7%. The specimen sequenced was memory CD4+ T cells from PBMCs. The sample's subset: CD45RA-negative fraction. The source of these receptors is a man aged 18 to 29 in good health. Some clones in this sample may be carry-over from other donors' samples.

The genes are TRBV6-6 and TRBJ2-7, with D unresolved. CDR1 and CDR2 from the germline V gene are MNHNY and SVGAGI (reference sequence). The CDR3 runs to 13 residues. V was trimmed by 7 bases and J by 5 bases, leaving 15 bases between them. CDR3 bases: TGTGCCAGCAATCCGGATTTAGTCCACGAGCAGTACTTC. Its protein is CASNPDLVHEQYF.

CDR3 protein: CASSLFSGRERDTQYF. DNA of the CDR3: TGTGCCAGCAGCTTGTTTAGCGGGAGGGAAAGAGATACGCAGTATTTT. The rearrangement uses TRBV7-3 and TRBJ2-3; 11 bases fit TRBD2. Germline V CDR1 and CDR2: SGHTA, FQGTGA. Trimming cost V 3 bases and J 5 bases; bases outside gene matches: 7. This CDR3 spans 16 amino acids.

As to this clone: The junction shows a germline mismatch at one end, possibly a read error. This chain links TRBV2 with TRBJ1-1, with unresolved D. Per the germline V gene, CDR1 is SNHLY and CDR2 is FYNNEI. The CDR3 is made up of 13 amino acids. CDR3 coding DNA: TGTGCCAGCAGTAAAGCGCTGAACACTGAAGCTTTCTTT. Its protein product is CASSKALNTEAFF.

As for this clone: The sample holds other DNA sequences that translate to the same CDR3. The CDR3 region is CASSRPGLPYEQYF. The CDR3 nucleotides read TGTGCCAGCAGCCGACCGGGACTACCTTACGAGCAGTACTTC. This chain links TRBV7-8 with TRBJ2-7; 7 positions match TRBD2. CDR1 and CDR2 (germline): SGHVS, FQNEAQ. This CDR3 contains 14 residues. V gave up 5 bases and J gave up 4 bases; unmatched junction bases: 8.

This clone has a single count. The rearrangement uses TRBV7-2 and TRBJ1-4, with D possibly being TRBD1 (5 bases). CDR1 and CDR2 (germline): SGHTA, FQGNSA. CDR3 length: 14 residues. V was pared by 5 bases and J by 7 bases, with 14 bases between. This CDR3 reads CASSPQRGGEKLFF. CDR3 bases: TGTGCCAGCAGCCCGCAGAGGGGTGGTGAAAAACTGTTTTTT.

CDR3 in DNA: TGTGCCAGCAGTTCCGGGGCAACTAATGAAAAACTGTTTTTT. This sequence encodes CASSSGATNEKLFF. The chain employs TRBV28 and TRBJ1-4; D is unresolved. The length of the CDR3 is 14 residues. The V gene's germline CDR1 is MDHEN and CDR2 SYDVKM. Trimming took 4 bases from V and 0 from J, leaving 6 bases between them.

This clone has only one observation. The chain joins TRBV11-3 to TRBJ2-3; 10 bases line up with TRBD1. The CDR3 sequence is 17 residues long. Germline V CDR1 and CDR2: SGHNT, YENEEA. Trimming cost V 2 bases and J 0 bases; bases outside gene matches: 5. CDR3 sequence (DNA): TGTGCCAGCAGCTTAAATGACAGGGGGCGTAGCACAGATACGCAGTATTTT. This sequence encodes CASSLNDRGRSTDTQYF.

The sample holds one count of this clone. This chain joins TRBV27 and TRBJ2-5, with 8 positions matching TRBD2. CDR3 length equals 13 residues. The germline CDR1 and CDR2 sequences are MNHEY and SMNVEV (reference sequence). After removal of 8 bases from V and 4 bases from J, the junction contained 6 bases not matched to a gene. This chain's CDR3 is CASERECVETQYF. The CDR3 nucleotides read TGTGCCAGCGAGCGGGAGTGTGTAGAGACCCAGTACTTC.

The CDR3 nucleotides are TGTGCCAGCAGCCGGAGTGGGACTAGTAATAGATCGTTCTTC. As protein: CASSRSGTSNRSFF. The rearrangement joins TRBV7-9 to TRBJ2-1; 8 nucleotides match TRBD2. CDR3 length: 14 residues. The germline gives CDR1 SEHNR, CDR2 FQNEAQ (reference sequence). V dropped 5 bases and J dropped 15; count of bases not matched to a gene: 15.

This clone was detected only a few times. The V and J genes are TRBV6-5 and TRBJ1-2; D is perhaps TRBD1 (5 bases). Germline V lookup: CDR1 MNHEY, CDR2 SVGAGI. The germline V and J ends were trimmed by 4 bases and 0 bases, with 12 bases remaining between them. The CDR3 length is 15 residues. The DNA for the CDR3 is TGTGCCAGCAGTTGGACACCGGCGGCTAACTATGGCTACACCTTC. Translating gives CASSWTPAANYGYTF.

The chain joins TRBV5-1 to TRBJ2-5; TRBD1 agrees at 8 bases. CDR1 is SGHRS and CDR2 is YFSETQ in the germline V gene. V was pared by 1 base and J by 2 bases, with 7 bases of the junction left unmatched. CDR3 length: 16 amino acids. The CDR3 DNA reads TGCGCCAGCAGCTTGTTTTTGGGACAGGATCAAGAGACCCAGTACTTC. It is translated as CASSLFLGQDQETQYF.

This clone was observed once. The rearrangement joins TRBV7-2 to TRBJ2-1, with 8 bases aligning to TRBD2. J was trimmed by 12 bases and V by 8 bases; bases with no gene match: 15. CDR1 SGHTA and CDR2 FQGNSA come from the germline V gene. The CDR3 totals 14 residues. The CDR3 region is CASRHEGLAGSQFF. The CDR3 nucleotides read TGTGCCAGCCGGCACGAGGGATTAGCGGGGTCGCAGTTCTTC. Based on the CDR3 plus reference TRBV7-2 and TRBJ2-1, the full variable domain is GAGVSQSPSNKVTEKGKDVELRCDPISGHTALYWYRQSLGQGLEFLIYFQGNSAPDKSGLPSDRFSAERTGGSVSTLTIQRTQQEDSAVYLCASRHEGLAGSQFFGPGTRLTVL.

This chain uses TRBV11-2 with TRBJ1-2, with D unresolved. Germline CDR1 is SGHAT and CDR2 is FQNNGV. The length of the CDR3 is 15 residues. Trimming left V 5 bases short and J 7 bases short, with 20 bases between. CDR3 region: CASSLFHGSIGGYTF. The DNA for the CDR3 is TGTGCCAGCAGCCTCTTCCATGGGAGTATCGGTGGCTACACCTTC. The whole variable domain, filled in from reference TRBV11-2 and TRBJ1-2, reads EAGVAQSPRYKIIEKRQSVAFWCNPISGHATLYWYQQILGQGPKLLIQFQNNGVVDDSQLPKDRFSAERLKGVDSTLKIQPAKLEDSAVYLCASSLFHGSIGGYTFGSGTRLTVV.

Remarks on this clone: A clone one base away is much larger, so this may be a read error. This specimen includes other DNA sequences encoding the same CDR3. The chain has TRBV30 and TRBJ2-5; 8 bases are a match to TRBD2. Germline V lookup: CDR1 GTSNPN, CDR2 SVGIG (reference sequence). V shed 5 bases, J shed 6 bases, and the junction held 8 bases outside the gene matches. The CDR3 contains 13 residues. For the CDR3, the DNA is TGTGCCTGGCGCCGTACGGGGGGGCAGACCCAGTACTTC. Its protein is CAWRRTGGQTQYF.

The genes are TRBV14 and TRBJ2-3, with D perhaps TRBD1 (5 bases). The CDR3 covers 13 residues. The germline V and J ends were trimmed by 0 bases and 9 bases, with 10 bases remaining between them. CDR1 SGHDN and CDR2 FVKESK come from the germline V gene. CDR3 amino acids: CASSQDWQGTQYF. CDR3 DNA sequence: TGTGCCAGCAGCCAAGATTGGCAGGGCACGCAGTATTTT.

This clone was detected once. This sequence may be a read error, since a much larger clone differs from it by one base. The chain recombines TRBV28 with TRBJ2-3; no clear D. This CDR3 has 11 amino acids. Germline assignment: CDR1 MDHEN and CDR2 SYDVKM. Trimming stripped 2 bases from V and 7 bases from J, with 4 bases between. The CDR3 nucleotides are TGTGCCAGCAGTTTAACACATACGCAGTATTTT. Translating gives CASSLTHTQYF.

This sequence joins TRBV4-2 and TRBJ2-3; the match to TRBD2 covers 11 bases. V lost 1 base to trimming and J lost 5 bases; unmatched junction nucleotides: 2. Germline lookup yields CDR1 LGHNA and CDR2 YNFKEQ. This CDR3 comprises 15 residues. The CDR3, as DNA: TGTGCCAGCAGCCAAGGTAGCGGGAGGGTAGATACGCAGTATTTT. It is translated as CASSQGSGRVDTQYF.

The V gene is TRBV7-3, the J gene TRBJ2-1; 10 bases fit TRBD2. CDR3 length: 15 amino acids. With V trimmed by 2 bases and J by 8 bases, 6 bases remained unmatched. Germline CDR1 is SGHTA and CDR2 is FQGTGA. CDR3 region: CASSLSSGSIDEQFF. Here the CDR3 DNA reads TGTGCCAGCAGCTTATCTAGCGGGAGTATCGATGAGCAGTTCTTC.

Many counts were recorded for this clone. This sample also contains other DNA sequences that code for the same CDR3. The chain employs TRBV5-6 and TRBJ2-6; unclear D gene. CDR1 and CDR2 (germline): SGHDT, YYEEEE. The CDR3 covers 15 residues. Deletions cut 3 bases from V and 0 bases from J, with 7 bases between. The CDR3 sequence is CASSSYSSGANVLTF. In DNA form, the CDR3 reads TGTGCCAGCAGCTCATACAGCTCTGGGGCCAACGTCCTGACTTTC. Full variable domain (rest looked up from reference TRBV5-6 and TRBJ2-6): DAGVTQSPTHLIKTRGQQVTLRCSPKSGHDTVSWYQQALGQGPQFIFQYYEEEERQRGNFPDRFSGHQFPNYSSELNVNALLLGDSALYLCASSSYSSGANVLTFGAGSRLTVL.

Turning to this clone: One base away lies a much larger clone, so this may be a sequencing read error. The CDR3 loop reads CASSLGWNTEAFF. CDR3 nucleotide sequence: TGTGCCAGCAGCTTGGGGTGGAACACTGAAGCTTTCTTT. The chain joins TRBV5-5 to TRBJ1-1; no clear D gene. Looked up from germline, CDR1 is SGHKS and CDR2 is YYEKEE (reference sequence). Trimming pared 0 bases from V and 1 base from J, leaving 4 bases between. The CDR3 has 13 amino acids.

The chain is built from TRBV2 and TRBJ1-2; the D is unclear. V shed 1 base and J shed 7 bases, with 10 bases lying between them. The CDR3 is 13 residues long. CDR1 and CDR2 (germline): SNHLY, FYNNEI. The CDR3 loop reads CASSEGAGFGYTF. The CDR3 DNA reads TGTGCCAGCAGTGAAGGGGCGGGGTTTGGCTACACCTTC.

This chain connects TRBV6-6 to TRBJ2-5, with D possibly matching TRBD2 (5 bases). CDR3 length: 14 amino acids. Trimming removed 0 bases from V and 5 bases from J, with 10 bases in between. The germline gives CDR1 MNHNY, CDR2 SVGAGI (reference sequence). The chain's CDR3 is CASSYSSVSETQYF. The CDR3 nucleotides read TGTGCCAGCAGTTACTCTAGCGTATCGGAGACCCAGTACTTC.

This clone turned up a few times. CDR3 in amino acids: CASKEYEQYF. The CDR3 region has the DNA TGTGCCAGCAAGGAATACGAGCAGTACTTC. The chain uses TRBV2 and TRBJ2-7; D gene unclear. The CDR3 has 10 residues. The germline CDR1 and CDR2 sequences are SNHLY and FYNNEI. Trimming pared 7 bases from V and 4 bases from J, leaving 5 bases between.

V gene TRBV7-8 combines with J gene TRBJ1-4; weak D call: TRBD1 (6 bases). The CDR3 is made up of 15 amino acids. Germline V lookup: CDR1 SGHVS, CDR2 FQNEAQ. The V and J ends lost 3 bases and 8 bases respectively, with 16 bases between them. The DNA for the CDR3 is TGTGCCAGCAGCTTGGCTCCGAACAGGGCCGAAAAACTGTTTTTT. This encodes CASSLAPNRAEKLFF.

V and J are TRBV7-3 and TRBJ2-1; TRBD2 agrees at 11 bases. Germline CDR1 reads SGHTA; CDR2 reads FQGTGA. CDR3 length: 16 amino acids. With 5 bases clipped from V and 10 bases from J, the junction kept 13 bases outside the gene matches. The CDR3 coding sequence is TGTGCCAGCAGCCGCGGGATAGCGGGAGGGCCTGGGGAGCAGTTCTTC. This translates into CASSRGIAGGPGEQFF.

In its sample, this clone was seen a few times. The CDR3 bases are TGCGCCAGCAGCCAAAAGTCCGGGACGGCCTCTGGAAACACCATATATTTT. It yields the protein CASSQKSGTASGNTIYF. The chain is built from TRBV4-1 and TRBJ1-3; maybe TRBD1 (5 bases). V was clipped by 2 bases and J by 0 bases, with 14 bases between them. The CDR3 contains 17 residues. Germline V gene sequence: CDR1 MGHRA, CDR2 YSYEKL.

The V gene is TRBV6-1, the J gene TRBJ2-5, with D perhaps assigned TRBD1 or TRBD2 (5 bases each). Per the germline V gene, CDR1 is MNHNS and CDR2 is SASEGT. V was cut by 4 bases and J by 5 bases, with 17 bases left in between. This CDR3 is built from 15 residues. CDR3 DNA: TGTGCCAGCAGTGTAACAAGCGAGGGGAAGGAGACCCAGTACTTC. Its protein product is CASSVTSEGKETQYF.